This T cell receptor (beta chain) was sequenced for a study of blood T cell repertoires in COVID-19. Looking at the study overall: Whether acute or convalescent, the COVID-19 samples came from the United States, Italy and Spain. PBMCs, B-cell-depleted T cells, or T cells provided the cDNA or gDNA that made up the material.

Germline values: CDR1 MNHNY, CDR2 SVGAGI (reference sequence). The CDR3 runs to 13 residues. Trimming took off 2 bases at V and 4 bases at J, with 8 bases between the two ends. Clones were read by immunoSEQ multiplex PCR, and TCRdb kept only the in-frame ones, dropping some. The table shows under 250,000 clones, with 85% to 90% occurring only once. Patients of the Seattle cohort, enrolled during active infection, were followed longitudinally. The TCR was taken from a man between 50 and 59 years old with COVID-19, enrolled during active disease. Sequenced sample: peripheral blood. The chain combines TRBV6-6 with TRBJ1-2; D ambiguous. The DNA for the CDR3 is TGTGCCAGCAGTTACGGGCAGCTCTATGGCTACACCTTC. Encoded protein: CASSYGQLYGYTF.